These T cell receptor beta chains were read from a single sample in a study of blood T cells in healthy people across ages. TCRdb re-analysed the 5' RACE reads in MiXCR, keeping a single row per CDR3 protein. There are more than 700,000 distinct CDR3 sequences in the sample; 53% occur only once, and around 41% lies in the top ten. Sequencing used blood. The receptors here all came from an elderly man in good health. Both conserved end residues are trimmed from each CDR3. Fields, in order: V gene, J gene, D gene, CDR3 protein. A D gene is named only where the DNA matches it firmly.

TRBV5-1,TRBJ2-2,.,ASSRGPNGNTGELF
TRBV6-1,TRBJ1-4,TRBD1,ASSRDRELF
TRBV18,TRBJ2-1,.,ASSRDVSSYNEQF
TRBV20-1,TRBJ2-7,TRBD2,SAPSGKGDEQY
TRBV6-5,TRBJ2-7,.,ASRDLGVASYEQY
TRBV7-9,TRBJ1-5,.,ASSVSGNGNQPQH
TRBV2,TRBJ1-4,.,ASSQSRGTANEKLF
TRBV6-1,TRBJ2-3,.,ASREAGDTQY
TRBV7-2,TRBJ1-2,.,ASSLARVNYGNT
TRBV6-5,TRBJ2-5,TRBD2,ASSPGLAGVQQY
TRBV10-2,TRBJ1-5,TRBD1,ASSESQGGYQPQH
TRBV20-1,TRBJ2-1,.,SARVGSSYNEQF
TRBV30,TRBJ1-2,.,AWSVGVTNYGYT